These 7 T cell receptor beta chains were all obtained from the same sample, sequenced in a study of blood T cell repertoires in COVID-19. Here immunoSEQ multiplex PCR was the method, and the copy in TCRdb shows in-frame clones only, minus some. The data show approximately 230,000 clones, about 89% seen once. The sample comprised PBMCs or T cells enriched from blood (not recorded which). The receptors come from a woman aged 25 to 39 who had recovered from COVID-19.

Comments on this clone: This specimen includes other DNA sequences encoding the same CDR3. The chain carries TRBV28 and TRBJ1-1; D remains ambiguous. This CDR3 has 13 amino acids. The germline V gene has CDR1 MDHEN and CDR2 SYDVKM. Trimming took off 3 bases at V and 1 base at J, with 6 bases between the two ends. Written as DNA, the CDR3 is TGTGCCAGCAGTTTGCCAGGGAACACTGAAGCTTTCTTT. This translates into CASSLPGNTEAFF.

This rearrangement joins TRBV7-2 to TRBJ2-7, with TRBD1 identical over 8 bases. After removal of 3 bases from V and 5 bases from J, the junction contained 6 bases not matched to a gene. The CDR3 has 14 amino acids. CDR1 is SGHTA, CDR2 FQGNSA, per germline. The chain's CDR3 is CASSFQGADHEQYF. The CDR3 DNA is TGTGCCAGCAGCTTTCAGGGGGCAGACCACGAGCAGTACTTC.

This rearrangement joins TRBV11-1 to TRBJ2-7; D gene uncertain. The germline V gene encodes CDR1 SGHAT and CDR2 FQDESV (reference sequence). Trimming pared 5 bases from V and 3 bases from J, leaving 11 bases between. The CDR3 covers 13 residues. The CDR3 loop reads CASSPEASYEQYF. CDR3 sequence (DNA): TGTGCCAGCAGCCCCGAGGCGAGCTACGAGCAGTACTTC.

J is TRBJ1-6 and V is TRBV3-1 (or the pseudogene TRBV3-2); 9 bases fit TRBD1. Per the germline V gene, CDR1 is LGHDT and CDR2 is YNNKEL (reference sequence). The CDR3 contains 14 residues. V shed 3 bases and J 7 bases; nucleotides not matched to a gene: 1. DNA of the CDR3: TGTGCCAGCAGCCAGGGACAGGGCAATTCACCCCTCCACTTT. This codes for CASSQGQGNSPLHF.

V gene TRBV28 combines with J gene TRBJ1-2; D unresolved. Germline V gives CDR1 MDHEN, CDR2 SYDVKM. The CDR3 loop spans 14 amino acids. The ends were cut back, 5 bases at V and 2 bases at J, with 12 bases in the middle. The CDR3 bases are TGTGCCAGCAGTCCCGACAACGACAACTATGGCTACACCTTC. This codes for CASSPDNDNYGYTF.

The V gene is TRBV28, the J gene TRBJ2-7; tentative D call: TRBD1 (5 bases). Germline-derived CDR1 and CDR2 are MDHEN and SYDVKM. This CDR3 comprises 13 residues. V was clipped by 8 bases and J by 0 bases, with 11 bases between them. The CDR3 protein is CASWGGSSYEQYF. The CDR3 DNA sequence: TGTGCCAGCTGGGGCGGAAGCTCCTACGAGCAGTACTTC. Full variable domain (missing parts from reference TRBV28 and TRBJ2-7): DVKVTQSSRYLVKRTGEKVFLECVQDMDHENMFWYRQDPGLGLRLIYFSYDVKMKEKGDIPEGYSVSREKKERFSLILESASTNQTSMYLCASWGGSSYEQYFGPGTRLTVT.

CDR3 sequence reads: CASSLSPGARNTGELFF. CDR3 DNA sequence: TGTGCCAGCAGTTTATCGCCAGGGGCGAGGAACACCGGGGAGCTGTTTTTT. The J gene is TRBJ2-2, the V gene TRBV27; TRBD1 might be the D (6 bases). The ends were cut back, 0 bases at V and 1 base at J, with 12 bases in the middle. The V gene's germline CDR1 is MNHEY and CDR2 SMNVEV (reference sequence). The CDR3 length is 17 residues.